This passage covers 18 T cell receptor beta chains from one sample sequenced in a study of T cell clones after liver transplantation. Only in-frame clones appear in the TCRdb table, and some are missing; sequencing was by immunoSEQ multiplex PCR. The data hold some 60,000 clones, with around 75% observed a single time. The material sequenced was CD4+ T cells from blood, taken before liver transplant. The receptors here all came from a human donor who received a liver transplant.

This sequence joins TRBV25-1 and TRBJ2-4; the D gene is possibly TRBD2 (5 bases). This CDR3 comprises 16 residues. Deletions cut 3 bases from V and 3 bases from J, with 15 bases between. In germline, CDR1 is MGHDK, CDR2 SYGVNS. The CDR3 spells CASSEMGFRGKNIQYF. The CDR3 DNA sequence: TGTGCCAGCAGTGAGATGGGGTTTCGGGGCAAAAACATTCAGTACTTC. The variable domain in full, with the rest retrieved from reference TRBV25-1 and TRBJ2-4, is EADIYQTPRYLVIGTGKKITLECSQTMGHDKMYWYQQDPGMELHLIHYSYGVNSTEKGDLSSESTVSRIRTEHFPLTLESARPSHTSQYLCASSEMGFRGKNIQYFGAGTRLSVL.

Only one count was recorded for this clone. The chain uses TRBV5-6 and TRBJ1-1; D perhaps matches TRBD1 (5 bases). The CDR3 runs 16 residues. The germline CDR1 and CDR2 sequences are SGHDT and YYEEEE. The V end lost 2 bases, the J end lost 1 base, and 15 bases lay between the germline ends. CDR3 in amino acids: CASSLIAGRRNTEAFF. The CDR3, as DNA: TGTGCCAGCAGCTTAATCGCGGGACGGAGGAACACTGAAGCTTTCTTT.

This clone was counted ten times or more. The chain is built from TRBV6-4 and TRBJ1-1; 7 bases line up with TRBD1. Germline V gives CDR1 MRHNA, CDR2 SNTAGT. The CDR3 runs to 14 residues. Trimming took 6 bases from V and 0 from J; bases not matched to a gene: 4. Here the CDR3 reads CASREGAMNTEAFF. CDR3 DNA sequence: TGTGCCAGCAGGGAGGGGGCAATGAACACTGAAGCTTTCTTT.

This chain joins TRBV29-1 and TRBJ1-3; no reliable D call. Trimming pared 1 base from V and 7 bases from J, leaving 8 bases between. The CDR3 is made up of 12 amino acids. Germline V gene data show CDR1 as SQVTM and CDR2 as ANQGSEA. The CDR3 sequence: CSVEADGNTIYF. DNA for the CDR3: TGCAGCGTTGAAGCCGACGGGAACACCATATATTTT.

This clone was picked up a small number of times. This chain uses TRBV13 with TRBJ2-7; 8 positions agree with TRBD2. The CDR3 totals 15 residues. CDR1 and CDR2 from the germline V gene are PRHDT and FYEKMQ (reference sequence). Trimming cost V 5 bases and J 0 bases; bases outside gene matches: 6. The chain's CDR3 is CASSTIAGSSYEQYF. The DNA for the CDR3 is TGTGCCAGCAGCACCATAGCGGGGAGCTCCTACGAGCAGTACTTC.

The chain links TRBV28 to TRBJ1-4; weak D call: TRBD1 (6 bases). The germline V gene encodes CDR1 MDHEN and CDR2 SYDVKM. V was cut by 5 bases and J by 4 bases, with 14 bases left in between. The CDR3 covers 15 residues. The CDR3 sequence: CASSERTVLNEKLFF. In nucleotides, the CDR3 is TGTGCCAGCAGTGAGCGGACAGTACTTAATGAAAAACTGTTTTTT.

The genes are TRBV28 and TRBJ1-4, with a weak D call TRBD1 (5 bases). The CDR3 extends over 13 amino acids. Germline V lookup: CDR1 MDHEN, CDR2 SYDVKM. V shed 7 bases and J shed 5 bases, with 11 bases lying between them. CDR3 loop: CASNGQGNEKLFF. The CDR3 coding sequence is TGTGCCAGCAATGGGCAGGGAAATGAAAAACTGTTTTTT.

Written as DNA, the CDR3 is TGCGCCAGCAGTGCGGGGGACAGGGGCACTGAAGCTTTCTTT. This translates into CASSAGDRGTEAFF. This sequence joins TRBV10-1 and TRBJ1-1; 10 bases line up with TRBD1. The CDR3 is 14 residues long. Unmatched junction bases numbered 3, after V lost 4 bases and J lost 4 bases. Germline V gene sequence: CDR1 WNHNN, CDR2 SYGVQD (reference sequence).

The count of this clone is one. The V and J genes are TRBV4-1 and TRBJ1-1, with D possibly matching TRBD1 (6 bases). Trimming left V 4 bases short and J 1 base short, with 13 bases between. The CDR3 covers 15 residues. The germline CDR1 and CDR2 sequences are MGHRA and YSYEKL. The CDR3 spells CASSPRDIANTEAFF. The CDR3 DNA reads as TGCGCCAGCAGCCCTCGGGACATCGCGAACACTGAAGCTTTCTTT.

The chain employs TRBV6-5 and TRBJ2-7; D is ambiguous. Germline CDR1 MNHEY, CDR2 SVGAGI. V was shortened by 7 bases and J by 0 bases, with 13 bases between the two germline ends. The CDR3 is made up of 14 amino acids. The CDR3 loop reads CASTRSYGSYEQYF. CDR3 bases: TGTGCCAGCACCCGGAGTTATGGCTCCTACGAGCAGTACTTC.

The chain joins TRBV5-8 to TRBJ2-3; possible D gene TRBD1, 6 bases. The germline V gene has CDR1 SGHTS and CDR2 YDEGEE. The CDR3 covers 17 residues. V gave up 0 bases and J gave up 0 bases, with 14 bases separating them. For the CDR3, the DNA is TGTGCCAGCAGCTTGGGGGTGGGGGCCCTGAGCACAGATACGCAGTATTTT. This gives the protein CASSLGVGALSTDTQYF.

The chain combines TRBV18 with TRBJ2-2, with 8 positions matching TRBD1. Germline CDR1 is KGHSH and CDR2 is LQKENI. This CDR3 is 16 amino acids long. With 5 bases clipped from V and 6 bases from J, the junction kept 11 bases outside the gene matches. CDR3 coding DNA: TGTGCCAGCTCAGTTACTTCAGGGGGCATGTCCGGGGAGCTGTTTTTT. It encodes CASSVTSGGMSGELFF.

The chain carries TRBV25-1 and TRBJ2-5; 10 bases map to TRBD2. Germline CDR1 MGHDK, CDR2 SYGVNS. After removal of 2 bases from V and 5 bases from J, the junction contained 8 bases not matched to a gene. This CDR3 spans 16 amino acids. CDR3 bases: TGTGCCAGCAGTGAAGGGAATAGCGGGGGGTGGGAGACCCAGTACTTC. It is translated as CASSEGNSGGWETQYF.

This rearrangement joins TRBV7-9 to TRBJ1-1; D unclear. With 2 bases removed from V and 1 base from J, the gap between germline ends came to 5 bases. Germline V gene lookup returns CDR1 SEHNR and CDR2 FQNEAQ (reference sequence). CDR3 length: 13 residues. The CDR3 sequence: CASSLTQNTEAFF. In DNA, the CDR3 is TGTGCCAGCAGCTTAACACAGAACACTGAAGCTTTCTTT.

This chain uses TRBV28 with TRBJ2-5; 11 nucleotides align to TRBD1. Germline assignment: CDR1 MDHEN and CDR2 SYDVKM. The CDR3 runs 16 residues. Trimming at V came to 6 bases and at J to 5 bases, leaving 11 bases not matched to a gene. The CDR3 loop reads CASRMDRGPTGETQYF. In DNA form, the CDR3 reads TGTGCCAGCAGAATGGACAGGGGGCCTACCGGGGAGACCCAGTACTTC.

This clone was counted only a few times. The chain employs TRBV19 and TRBJ1-6; no reliable D call. Per germline, CDR1 LNHDA and CDR2 SQIVND (reference sequence). Trimming removed 4 bases at V and 9 bases at J, with 13 bases between. The CDR3 runs to 14 residues. CDR3 amino acids: CASSKEQSGSPLHF. DNA for the CDR3: TGTGCCAGTAGTAAGGAACAGAGCGGTTCACCCCTCCACTTT. Drawing the rest from reference TRBV19 and TRBJ1-6, the complete variable domain is DGGITQSPKYLFRKEGQNVTLSCEQNLNHDAMYWYRQDPGQGLRLIYYSQIVNDFQKGDIAEGYSVSREKKESFPLTVTSAQKNPTAFYLCASSKEQSGSPLHFGNGTRLTVT.

This clone was counted a single time. The chain joins TRBV5-6 to TRBJ2-2; TRBD1 matches at 8 bases. The CDR3 contains 15 residues. The germline V gene encodes CDR1 SGHDT and CDR2 YYEEEE. After removal of 5 bases from V and 7 bases from J, the junction contained 10 bases not matched to a gene. This chain's CDR3 is CASSFGQGGGGELFF. Written as DNA, the CDR3 is TGTGCCAGCAGTTTTGGACAGGGAGGTGGCGGGGAGCTGTTTTTT.

The chain couples TRBV28 to TRBJ2-7; D ambiguous. The germline gives CDR1 MDHEN, CDR2 SYDVKM. V was cut by 5 bases and J by 0 bases, with 14 bases left in between. The CDR3 is made up of 15 amino acids. The CDR3 protein is CASSPWQAISYEQYF. Written as DNA, the CDR3 is TGTGCCAGCAGTCCGTGGCAGGCGATCTCCTACGAGCAGTACTTC.